One sample yielded the 10 T cell receptor beta chains listed below, sequenced in a study of shared clonotypes between healthy human individuals. The protocol was immunoSEQ multiplex PCR, while the TCRdb copy is restricted to in-frame clones and leaves out a portion. The profile covers 1,400,000 or so clones, with 97% to 99% appearing a single time and around 0.33% taken by the ten largest. Source material: naive CD4+ T cells sorted from blood. Subset of the sample: CD45RA+ positively selected. These TCRs come from a man aged 25 to 45 in good health.

This clone has a single count. The chain recombines TRBV7-9 with TRBJ2-7; 9 nucleotides align to TRBD2. Per the germline V gene, CDR1 is SEHNR and CDR2 is FQNEAQ (reference sequence). The CDR3 loop spans 15 amino acids. Trimming cost V 5 bases and J 3 bases; bases outside gene matches: 8. The CDR3 is CASSNTAGGGYEQYF. The DNA of the CDR3 is TGTGCCAGCAGCAATACAGCGGGAGGAGGCTACGAGCAGTACTTC. The entire variable domain, with the rest obtained from reference TRBV7-9 and TRBJ2-7, is as follows: DTGVSQNPRHKITKRGQNVTFRCDPISEHNRLYWYRQTLGQGPEFLTYFQNEAQLEKSRLLSDRFSAERPKGSFSTLEIQRTEQGDSAMYLCASSNTAGGGYEQYFGPGTRLTVT.

Notes on this clone: This specimen includes other DNA sequences encoding the same CDR3. The V call is TRBV18, the J call TRBJ2-3; 7 bases agree with TRBD2. V was clipped by 6 bases and J by 5 bases; unmatched bases: 2. Germline CDR1 KGHSH, CDR2 LQKENI. The CDR3 totals 12 residues. The CDR3 region is CASSSGGDTQYF. Here the CDR3 DNA reads TGTGCCAGCTCCTCGGGAGGAGATACGCAGTATTTT. Looking up the rest from reference TRBV18 and TRBJ2-3 gives the full variable domain: NAGVMQNPRHLVRRRGQEARLRCSPMKGHSHVYWYRQLPEEGLKFMVYLQKENIIDESGMPKERFSAEFPKEGPSILRIQQVVRGDSAAYFCASSSGGDTQYFGPGTRLTVL.

The CDR3 loop is CASGSLNGGSSYNEQFF. In DNA form, the CDR3 reads TGTGCTAGTGGTTCCCTTAATGGGGGGAGCTCCTACAATGAGCAGTTCTTC. The chain joins TRBV12-5 to TRBJ2-1; the D gene is possibly TRBD2 (6 bases). Germline V gives CDR1 LGHNT, CDR2 FRNRAP. V lost 4 bases and J lost 0, with 16 bases in between. This CDR3 has 17 residues.

The genes are TRBV6-4 and TRBJ1-2; TRBD1 agrees at 11 bases. Unmatched junction bases numbered 8, after V lost 5 bases and J lost 6 bases. The CDR3 contains 15 residues. Germline-derived CDR1 and CDR2 are MRHNA and SNTAGT. The CDR3 DNA sequence: TGTGCCAGCAGTCCCACGGACAGGGGGCTTAATGGCTACACCTTC. Protein product: CASSPTDRGLNGYTF.

To note about this clone: The junction does not match germline at one end; this may be a read error. The chain is built from TRBV7-7 and TRBJ2-2, with 7 bases lining up with TRBD1. The CDR3 consists of 15 residues. Germline V gene sequence: CDR1 SSHAT, CDR2 FNYEAQ (reference sequence). The CDR3 region has the DNA TGTGCTAGCAGCTTATCCCCAGGGGGTACCGGGGAGCTGTTTTTT. Translation gives CASSLSPGGTGELFF.

This sequence joins TRBV27 and TRBJ2-7; D is unclear. Trimming removed 2 bases at V and 2 bases at J, with 7 bases between. The CDR3 totals 13 residues. Germline V gives CDR1 MNHEY, CDR2 SMNVEV (reference sequence). CDR3 residues: CASSLGVPYEQYF. CDR3 DNA sequence: TGTGCCAGCAGTTTAGGTGTACCCTACGAGCAGTACTTC.

About this clone itself: This sample includes further DNA sequences coding for the same CDR3. The chain has TRBV11-3 and TRBJ2-5, with D possibly matching TRBD1 (6 bases). The V and J ends lost 5 bases and 2 bases respectively, with 9 bases between them. The CDR3 covers 13 residues. Germline lookup yields CDR1 SGHNT and CDR2 YENEEA. DNA for the CDR3: TGTGCCAGCAGCACGGGACAACAAGAGACCCAGTACTTC. Translation gives CASSTGQQETQYF.

This clone was detected once. This chain links TRBV28 with TRBJ1-5; 7 positions agree with TRBD1. The germline V gene has CDR1 MDHEN and CDR2 SYDVKM. The CDR3 consists of 16 residues. V shed 6 bases, J shed 1 base, and the junction held 9 bases outside the gene matches. In DNA form, the CDR3 reads TGTGCCAGCAGGCGCCGACAGGGATCCAGCAATCAGCCCCAGCATTTT. Its translation is CASRRRQGSSNQPQHF.

The rearrangement links TRBV2 to TRBJ1-4, with 10 bases aligning to TRBD1. CDR3 length: 14 residues. Germline V lookup: CDR1 SNHLY, CDR2 FYNNEI. The ends lost 7 bases at V and 10 bases at J; junction bases unmatched: 9. The CDR3 region has the DNA TGTGCCAGCACCGCGGGGACAGGGGAAGTAAAACTGTTTTTT. Translated: CASTAGTGEVKLFF. Based on the CDR3 plus reference TRBV2 and TRBJ1-4, the full variable domain is EPEVTQTPSHQVTQMGQEVILRCVPISNHLYFYWYRQILGQKVEFLVSFYNNEISEKSEIFDDQFSVERPDGSNFTLKIRSTKLEDSAMYFCASTAGTGEVKLFFGSGTQLSVL.

The V gene is TRBV19, the J gene TRBJ1-1; the D gene is possibly TRBD1 (5 bases). Germline loops: CDR1 LNHDA, CDR2 SQIVND (reference sequence). With 4 bases removed from V and 0 bases from J, the gap between germline ends came to 15 bases. This CDR3 is built from 16 residues. This CDR3 reads CASSTAVGVMNTEAFF. CDR3 sequence (DNA): TGTGCCAGTAGTACCGCCGTGGGGGTTATGAACACTGAAGCTTTCTTT.